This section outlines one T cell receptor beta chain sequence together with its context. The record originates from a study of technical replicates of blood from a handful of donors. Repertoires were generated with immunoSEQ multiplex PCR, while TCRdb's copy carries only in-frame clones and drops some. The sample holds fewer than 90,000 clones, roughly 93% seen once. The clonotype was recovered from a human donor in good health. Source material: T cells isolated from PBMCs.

CDR3 protein: CASRTTTGLGEQFF. For the CDR3, the DNA is TGTGCCAGCAGAACGACGACAGGTCTAGGTGAGCAGTTCTTC. The chain employs TRBV27 and TRBJ2-1; D perhaps matches TRBD1 (6 bases). This CDR3 has 14 residues. The germline gives CDR1 MNHEY, CDR2 SMNVEV (reference sequence). Between the trimmed V and J ends, which lost 6 bases and 9 bases, there was a span of 18 bases.